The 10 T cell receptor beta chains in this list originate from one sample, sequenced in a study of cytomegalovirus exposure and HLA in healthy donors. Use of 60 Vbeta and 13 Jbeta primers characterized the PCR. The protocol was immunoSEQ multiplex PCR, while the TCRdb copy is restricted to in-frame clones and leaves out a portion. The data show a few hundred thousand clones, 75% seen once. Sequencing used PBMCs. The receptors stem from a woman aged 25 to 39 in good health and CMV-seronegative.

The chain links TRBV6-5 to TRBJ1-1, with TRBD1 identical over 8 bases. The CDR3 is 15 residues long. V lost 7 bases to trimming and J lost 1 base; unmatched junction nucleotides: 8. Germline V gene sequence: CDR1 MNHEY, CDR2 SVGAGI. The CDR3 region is CASISGGSPNTEAFF. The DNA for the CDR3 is TGTGCCAGCATCTCAGGGGGCTCCCCGAACACTGAAGCTTTCTTT.

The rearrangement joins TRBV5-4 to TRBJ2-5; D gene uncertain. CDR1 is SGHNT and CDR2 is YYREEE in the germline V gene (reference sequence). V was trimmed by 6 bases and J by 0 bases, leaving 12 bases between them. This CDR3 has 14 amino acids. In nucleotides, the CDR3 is TGTGCCAGCAATCATATAGACAACCAAGAGACCCAGTACTTC. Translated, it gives CASNHIDNQETQYF.

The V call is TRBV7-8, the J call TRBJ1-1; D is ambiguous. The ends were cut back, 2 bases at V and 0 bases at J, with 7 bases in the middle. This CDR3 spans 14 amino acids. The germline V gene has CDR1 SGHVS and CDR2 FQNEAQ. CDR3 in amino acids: CASSLLQVNTEAFF. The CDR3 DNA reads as TGTGCCAGCAGCTTACTGCAGGTGAACACTGAAGCTTTCTTT. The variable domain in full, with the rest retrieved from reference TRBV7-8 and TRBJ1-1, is GAGVSQSPRYKVAKRGQDVALRCDPISGHVSLFWYQQALGQGPEFLTYFQNEAQLDKSGLPSDRFFAERPEGSVSTLKIQRTQQEDSAVYLCASSLLQVNTEAFFGQGTRLTVV.

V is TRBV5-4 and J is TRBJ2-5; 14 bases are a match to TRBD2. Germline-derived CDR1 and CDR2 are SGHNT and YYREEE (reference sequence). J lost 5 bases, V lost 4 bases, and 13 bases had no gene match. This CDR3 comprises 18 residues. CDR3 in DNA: TGTGCCAGCAGCCAAGGACTAGCGGGGGGCCAAGATGTCGAGACCCAGTACTTC. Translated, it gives CASSQGLAGGQDVETQYF.

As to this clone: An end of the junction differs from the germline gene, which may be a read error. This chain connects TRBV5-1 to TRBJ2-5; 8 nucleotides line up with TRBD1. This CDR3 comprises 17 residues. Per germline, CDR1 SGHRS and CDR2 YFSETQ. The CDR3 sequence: CVSSPGSGAGGVKTQYF. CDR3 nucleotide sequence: TGCGTCAGCAGCCCCGGGTCCGGGGCAGGGGGCGTAAAGACCCAGTACTTC.

In nucleotides, the CDR3 is TGTGCCAGCAGCTTCGGGGCGGGACAGGGTTCCGGCTACACCTTC. Protein sequence: CASSFGAGQGSGYTF. This chain uses TRBV7-9 with TRBJ1-2, with 9 bases fitting TRBD1. The CDR3 extends over 15 amino acids. V gave up 3 bases and J gave up 8 bases; unmatched junction bases: 10. Germline V gives CDR1 SEHNR, CDR2 FQNEAQ (reference sequence).

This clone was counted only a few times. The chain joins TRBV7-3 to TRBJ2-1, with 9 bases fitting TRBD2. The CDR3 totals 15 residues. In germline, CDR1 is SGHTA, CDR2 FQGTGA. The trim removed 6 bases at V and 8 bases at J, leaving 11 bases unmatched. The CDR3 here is CASRSLAGSSDEQFF. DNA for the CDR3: TGTGCCAGCAGATCCCTAGCGGGGAGCTCGGATGAGCAGTTCTTC.

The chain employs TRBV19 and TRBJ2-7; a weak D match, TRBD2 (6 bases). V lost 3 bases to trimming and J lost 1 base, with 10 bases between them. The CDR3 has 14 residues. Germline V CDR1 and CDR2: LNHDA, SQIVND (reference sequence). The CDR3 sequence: CASSIGRESYEQYF. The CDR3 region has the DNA TGTGCCAGTAGTATCGGACGGGAGTCCTACGAGCAGTACTTC.

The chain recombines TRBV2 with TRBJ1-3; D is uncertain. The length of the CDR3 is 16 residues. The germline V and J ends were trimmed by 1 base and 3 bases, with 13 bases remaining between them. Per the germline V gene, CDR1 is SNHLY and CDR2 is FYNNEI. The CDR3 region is CASSEVVGGIGNTIYF. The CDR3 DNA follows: TGTGCCAGCAGTGAAGTCGTCGGCGGGATTGGAAACACCATATATTTT.

The chain's CDR3 is CASSIQGAQETQYF. CDR3 DNA: TGCGCCAGCAGCATACAGGGGGCCCAAGAGACCCAGTACTTC. The chain is built from TRBV5-1 and TRBJ2-5; 9 nucleotides match TRBD1. J was trimmed by 1 base and V by 4 bases; bases with no gene match: 2. Germline CDR1 reads SGHRS; CDR2 reads YFSETQ. The CDR3 is made up of 14 amino acids.